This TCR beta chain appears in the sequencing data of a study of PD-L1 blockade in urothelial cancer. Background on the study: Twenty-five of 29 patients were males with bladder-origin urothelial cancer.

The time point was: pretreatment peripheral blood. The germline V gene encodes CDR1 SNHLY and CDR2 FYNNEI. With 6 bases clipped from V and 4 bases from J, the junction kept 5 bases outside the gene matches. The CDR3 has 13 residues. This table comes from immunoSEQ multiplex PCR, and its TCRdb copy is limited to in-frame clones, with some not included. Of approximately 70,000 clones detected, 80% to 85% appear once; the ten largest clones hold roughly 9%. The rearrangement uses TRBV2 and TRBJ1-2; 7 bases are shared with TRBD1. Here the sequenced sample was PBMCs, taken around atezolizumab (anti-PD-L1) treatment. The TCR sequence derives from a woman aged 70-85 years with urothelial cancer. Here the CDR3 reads CASSGDRIYGYTF. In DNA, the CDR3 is TGTGCCAGCAGCGGGGACAGAATCTATGGCTACACCTTC.